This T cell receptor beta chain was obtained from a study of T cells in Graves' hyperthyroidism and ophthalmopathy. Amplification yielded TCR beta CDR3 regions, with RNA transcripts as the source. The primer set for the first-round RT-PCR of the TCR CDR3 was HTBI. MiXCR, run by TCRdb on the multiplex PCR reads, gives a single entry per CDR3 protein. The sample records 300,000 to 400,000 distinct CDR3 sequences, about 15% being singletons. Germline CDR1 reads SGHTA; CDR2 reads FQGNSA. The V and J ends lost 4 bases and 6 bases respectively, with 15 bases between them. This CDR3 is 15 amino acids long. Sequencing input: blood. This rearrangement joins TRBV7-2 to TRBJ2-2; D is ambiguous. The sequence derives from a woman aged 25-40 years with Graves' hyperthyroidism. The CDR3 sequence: CASSYLSGGSGELFF. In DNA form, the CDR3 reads TGTGCCAGCAGCTACTTGTCAGGTGGATCCGGGGAGCTGTTTTTT.